This TCR beta chain is drawn from a study of blood T cell repertoires in COVID-19. Clones were sequenced by immunoSEQ multiplex PCR, and TCRdb holds only the in-frame ones, with some missing. Of 90,000 to 95,000 clones listed, approximately 90% were seen once; the top ten hold 4.5% to 6%. Sequencing input: peripheral blood. The receptor comes from a woman older than 75 with active COVID-19.

CDR3 sequence reads: CASSYWGVANTEAFF. CDR3 nucleotide sequence: TGTGCCAGCAGTTACTGGGGAGTTGCGAACACTGAAGCTTTCTTT. The chain couples TRBV6-2 or TRBV6-3 to TRBJ1-1, with unresolved D. V gave up 1 base and J gave up 1 base, with 10 bases separating them. Germline V gene lookup returns CDR1 MNHEY and CDR2 SVGEGT. The CDR3 length is 15 residues.